This T cell receptor (beta chain) was identified during a study of PD-L1 blockade in urothelial cancer. The CDR3 has 16 residues. V was pared by 2 bases and J by 3 bases, with 7 bases of the junction left unmatched. Germline loops: CDR1 SGHRS, CDR2 YFSETQ. Time point here: peripheral blood 6 weeks after treatment start. This table comes from immunoSEQ multiplex PCR, and its TCRdb copy is limited to in-frame clones, with some not included. The sample consists of about 43,000 clones, around four fifths of them appearing once. The TCR comes from a man in his fifties or sixties with urothelial cancer. Here the sequenced sample was PBMCs, taken around atezolizumab (anti-PD-L1) treatment. This chain links TRBV5-1 with TRBJ2-2, with 7 bases matching TRBD2. CDR3 amino acids: CASSFRGGLDTGELFF. In DNA form, the CDR3 reads TGCGCCAGCAGCTTCCGGGGAGGGCTCGACACCGGGGAGCTGTTTTTT. The entire variable domain, with the rest obtained from reference TRBV5-1 and TRBJ2-2, is as follows: KAGVTQTPRYLIKTRGQQVTLSCSPISGHRSVSWYQQTPGQGLQFLFEYFSETQRNKGNFPGRFSGRQFSNSRSEMNVSTLELGDSALYLCASSFRGGLDTGELFFGEGSRLTVL.